These 4 T cell receptor beta chains share one sample of origin, sequenced in a study of shared clonotypes between healthy human individuals. TCRdb's table, derived via immunoSEQ multiplex PCR, lists solely in-frame clones and lacks some. The sample records 550,000 to 750,000 clones, about 91% being singletons. CD45RO-negative cells were positively selected for CCR7, leaving out terminally differentiated effector memory CD45RA+ cells. The source material was naive CD8+ T cells sorted from blood. The receptor source for this set is a man younger than 45 in good health.

The chain recombines TRBV5-8 with TRBJ2-1; TRBD2 matches at 14 bases. J was trimmed by 8 bases and V by 4 bases; bases with no gene match: 5. The CDR3 contains 15 residues. Germline CDR1 is SGHTS and CDR2 is YDEGEE. The CDR3 region has the DNA TGTGCCAGCAGCCGTGGGACTAGCGGGAGTGATGAGCAGTTCTTC. Translating it yields CASSRGTSGSDEQFF.

This sequence joins TRBV7-9 and TRBJ1-3; D unclear. V was shortened by 7 bases and J by 0 bases, with 10 bases between the two germline ends. CDR3 length: 14 amino acids. Germline V CDR1 and CDR2: SEHNR, FQNEAQ (reference sequence). The CDR3 region is CASTPSGSGNTIYF. CDR3 DNA sequence: TGTGCCAGCACCCCCTCTGGCTCTGGAAACACCATATATTTT. Filled out from reference TRBV7-9 and TRBJ1-3, the complete variable domain reads DTGVSQNPRHKITKRGQNVTFRCDPISEHNRLYWYRQTLGQGPEFLTYFQNEAQLEKSRLLSDRFSAERPKGSFSTLEIQRTEQGDSAMYLCASTPSGSGNTIYFGEGSWLTVV.

The V call is TRBV10-3, the J call TRBJ1-4; possibly TRBD1 for D (5 bases). The CDR3 extends over 16 amino acids. The V gene's germline CDR1 is ENHRY and CDR2 SYGVKD. The V gene lost 2 bases and the J gene lost 8 bases, with 18 bases spanning the gap. CDR3 sequence (DNA): TGTGCCATCAGTGAGACCCGACAGATCCCGGGGGAAAAACTGTTTTTT. Its translation: CAISETRQIPGEKLFF.

V usage is TRBV27 and J usage is TRBJ2-7; the match to TRBD2 covers 8 bases. V dropped 4 bases and J dropped 3; count of bases not matched to a gene: 8. The CDR3 length is 15 residues. Germline CDR1 and CDR2: MNHEY and SMNVEV (reference sequence). As DNA, the CDR3 is TGTGCCAGCAGTTCAACTAGCGGAGGCGGCTACGAGCAGTACTTC. Translated: CASSSTSGGGYEQYF.